Given below is one TCR beta chain in context. The sample comes from a study of blood T cell repertoires in COVID-19. Study in general: The analysed material was cDNA or gDNA that came from T cells, B-cell-depleted T cells, or PBMCs.

Repertoires were generated with immunoSEQ multiplex PCR, while TCRdb's copy carries only in-frame clones and drops some. Of almost 55,000 clones in the sample, roughly 83% are singletons; the top ten hold 5.3%. V lost 4 bases to trimming and J lost 4 bases, with 22 bases between them. CDR3 length equals 16 residues. Germline loops: CDR1 GTSNPN, CDR2 SVGIG (reference sequence). This receptor was identified in a human donor in a cohort sampled during active COVID-19. The specimen sequenced was peripheral blood. V usage is TRBV30 and J usage is TRBJ1-2; possibly TRBD1 for D (5 bases). CDR3: CAWTLEGDWAGYGYTF. CDR3 DNA sequence: TGTGCCTGGACCCTTGAAGGGGATTGGGCTGGCTATGGCTACACCTTC.